The T cell receptor beta chain described here comes from a study of siplizumab effects on memory and regulatory T cells. Sequencing was performed with immunoSEQ multiplex PCR; in TCRdb, only in-frame clones are kept and a portion is missing. The sample has tens of thousands of clones, 90% to 97% seen once; the top ten hold about 0.1%. Study observations and caveats: Naive T cells, seemingly more diverse than memory cells, seemed major alloresponse contributors.

On this clone itself: Its antigen remains unknown.

Trimming took 3 bases from V and 2 from J; bases not matched to a gene: 0. This CDR3 is built from 13 residues. Germline V CDR1 and CDR2: SGHRS, YFSETQ. The TCR was taken from a human donor in good health. This chain joins TRBV5-1 and TRBJ2-7, with 9 bases fitting TRBD1. The sample was naive CD8+ T cells sorted from blood. This CDR3 reads CASSWDRAYEQYF. The CDR3 DNA follows: TGCGCCAGCAGCTGGGACAGGGCCTACGAGCAGTACTTC.